These 3 T cell receptor beta chains came from one sample sequenced in a study of blood T cell repertoires in COVID-19. Profiled with immunoSEQ multiplex PCR; TCRdb holds only in-frame clones, not every one. The table has 200,000 to 250,000 clones, around 88% seen once; the top ten hold around 1.5%. The sample taken for sequencing was peripheral blood. The receptors were gathered from a man aged 18-30 years with active or convalescent COVID-19.

The gene calls are TRBV14 and TRBJ2-1; the D gene is possibly TRBD2 (6 bases). Deletions cut 0 bases from V and 6 bases from J, with 15 bases between. Germline V gives CDR1 SGHDN, CDR2 FVKESK. CDR3 length equals 16 residues. The CDR3: CASSQEGWAGINEQFF. CDR3 in DNA: TGTGCCAGCAGCCAAGAGGGGTGGGCGGGAATCAATGAGCAGTTCTTC.

This chain links TRBV11-2 with TRBJ2-7; TRBD2 is a possible D gene (6 bases). Germline CDR1 SGHAT, CDR2 FQNNGV. V lost 4 bases and J 1 base, leaving 23 bases between the germline ends. The CDR3 is made up of 18 amino acids. CDR3 residues: CASSYLRSGAGISYEQYF. The CDR3 coding sequence is TGTGCCAGCAGCTACCTCCGGTCGGGAGCGGGTATATCCTACGAGCAGTACTTC. Drawing the rest from reference TRBV11-2 and TRBJ2-7, the complete variable domain is EAGVAQSPRYKIIEKRQSVAFWCNPISGHATLYWYQQILGQGPKLLIQFQNNGVVDDSQLPKDRFSAERLKGVDSTLKIQPAKLEDSAVYLCASSYLRSGAGISYEQYFGPGTRLTVT.

This clone was counted once. The rearrangement joins TRBV2 to TRBJ1-2; tentatively, D is TRBD1 (6 bases). Germline V CDR1 and CDR2: SNHLY, FYNNEI. The CDR3 length is 12 residues. Between the trimmed V and J ends, which lost 11 bases and 8 bases, there was a span of 18 bases. The CDR3 is CASPGQGRGYTF. DNA for the CDR3: TGTGCCTCTCCCGGTCAGGGGAGAGGCTACACCTTC. The variable domain in full, with the rest retrieved from reference TRBV2 and TRBJ1-2, is EPEVTQTPSHQVTQMGQEVILRCVPISNHLYFYWYRQILGQKVEFLVSFYNNEISEKSEIFDDQFSVERPDGSNFTLKIRSTKLEDSAMYFCASPGQGRGYTFGSGTRLTVV.